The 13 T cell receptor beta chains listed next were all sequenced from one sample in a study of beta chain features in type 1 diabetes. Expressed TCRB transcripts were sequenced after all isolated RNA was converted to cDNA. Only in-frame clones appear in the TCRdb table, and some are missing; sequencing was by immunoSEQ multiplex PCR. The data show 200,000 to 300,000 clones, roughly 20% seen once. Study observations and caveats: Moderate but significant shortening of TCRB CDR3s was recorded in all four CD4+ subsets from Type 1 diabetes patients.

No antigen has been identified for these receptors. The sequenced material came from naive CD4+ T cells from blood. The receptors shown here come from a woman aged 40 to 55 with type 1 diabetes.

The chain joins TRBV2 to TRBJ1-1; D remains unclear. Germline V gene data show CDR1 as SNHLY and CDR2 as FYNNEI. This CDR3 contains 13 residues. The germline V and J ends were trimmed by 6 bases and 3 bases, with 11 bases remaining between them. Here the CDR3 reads CASSPELYTEAFF. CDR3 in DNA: TGTGCCAGCAGCCCCGAACTTTACACTGAAGCTTTCTTT. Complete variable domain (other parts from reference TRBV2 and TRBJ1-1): EPEVTQTPSHQVTQMGQEVILRCVPISNHLYFYWYRQILGQKVEFLVSFYNNEISEKSEIFDDQFSVERPDGSNFTLKIRSTKLEDSAMYFCASSPELYTEAFFGQGTRLTVV.

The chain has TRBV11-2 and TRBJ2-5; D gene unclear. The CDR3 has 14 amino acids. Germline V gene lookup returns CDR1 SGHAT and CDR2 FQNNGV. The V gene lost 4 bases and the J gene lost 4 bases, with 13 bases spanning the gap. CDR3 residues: CASSSPGYRETQYF. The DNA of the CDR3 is TGTGCCAGCAGCTCTCCGGGTTACCGAGAGACCCAGTACTTC.

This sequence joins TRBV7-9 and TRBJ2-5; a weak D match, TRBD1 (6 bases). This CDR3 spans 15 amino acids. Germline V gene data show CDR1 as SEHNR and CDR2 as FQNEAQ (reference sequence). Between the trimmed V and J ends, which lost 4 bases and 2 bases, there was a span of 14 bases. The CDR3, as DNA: TGTGCCAGCAGCTGGGCTACTACAGGGCAAGAGACCCAGTACTTC. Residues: CASSWATTGQETQYF.

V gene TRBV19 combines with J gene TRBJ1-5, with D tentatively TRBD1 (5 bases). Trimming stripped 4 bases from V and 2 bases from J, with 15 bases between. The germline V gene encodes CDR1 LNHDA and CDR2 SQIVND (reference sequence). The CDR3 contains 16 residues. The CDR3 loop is CASSTRGGVGNQPQHF. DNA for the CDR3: TGTGCCAGTAGTACCCGGGGAGGGGTTGGCAATCAGCCCCAGCATTTT.

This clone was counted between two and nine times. The CDR3 reads CASSPRQGLYGYTF. DNA of the CDR3: TGTGCCAGCAGCCCGCGACAGGGCTTATATGGCTACACCTTC. The V call is TRBV5-4, the J call TRBJ1-2, with TRBD1 matching 7 bases. Trimming removed 4 bases from V and 5 bases from J; junction bases left unmatched: 8. The CDR3 sequence is 14 residues long. CDR1 is SGHNT and CDR2 is YYREEE in the germline V gene (reference sequence).

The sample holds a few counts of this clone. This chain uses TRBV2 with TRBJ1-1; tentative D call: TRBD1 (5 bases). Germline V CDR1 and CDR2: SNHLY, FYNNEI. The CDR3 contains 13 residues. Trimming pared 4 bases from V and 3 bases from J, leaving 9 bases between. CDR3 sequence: CASSAGPDTEAFF. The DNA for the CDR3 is TGTGCCAGCAGTGCAGGGCCTGACACTGAAGCTTTCTTT.

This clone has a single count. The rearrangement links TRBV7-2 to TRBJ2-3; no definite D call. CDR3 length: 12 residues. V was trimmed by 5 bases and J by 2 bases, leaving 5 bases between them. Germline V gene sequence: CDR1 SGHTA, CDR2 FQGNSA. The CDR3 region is CASSQHTDTQYF. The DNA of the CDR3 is TGTGCCAGCAGCCAACACACAGATACGCAGTATTTT.

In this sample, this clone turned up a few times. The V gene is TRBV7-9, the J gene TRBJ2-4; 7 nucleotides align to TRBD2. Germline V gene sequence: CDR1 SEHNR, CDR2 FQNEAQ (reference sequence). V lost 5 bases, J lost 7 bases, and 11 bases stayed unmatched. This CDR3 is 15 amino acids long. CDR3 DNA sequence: TGTGCCAGCAGCCCTGGGCCATTGCGGGAGAACATTCAGTACTTC. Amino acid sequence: CASSPGPLRENIQYF. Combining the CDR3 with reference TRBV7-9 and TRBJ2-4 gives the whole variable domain DTGVSQNPRHKITKRGQNVTFRCDPISEHNRLYWYRQTLGQGPEFLTYFQNEAQLEKSRLLSDRFSAERPKGSFSTLEIQRTEQGDSAMYLCASSPGPLRENIQYFGAGTRLSVL.

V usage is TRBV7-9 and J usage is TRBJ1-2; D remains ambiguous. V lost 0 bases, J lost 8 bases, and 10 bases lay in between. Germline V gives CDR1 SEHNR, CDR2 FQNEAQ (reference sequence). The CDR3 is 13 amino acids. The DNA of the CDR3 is TGTGCCAGCAGCTTAGCCGGGAGCGAGGGCTACACCTTC. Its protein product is CASSLAGSEGYTF.

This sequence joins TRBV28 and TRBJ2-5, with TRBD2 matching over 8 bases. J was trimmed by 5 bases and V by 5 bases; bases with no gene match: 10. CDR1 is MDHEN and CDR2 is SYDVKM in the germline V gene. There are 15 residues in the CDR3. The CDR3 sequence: CASSPGGGLGETQYF. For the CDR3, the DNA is TGTGCCAGCAGTCCCGGGGGGGGGCTGGGGGAGACCCAGTACTTC.

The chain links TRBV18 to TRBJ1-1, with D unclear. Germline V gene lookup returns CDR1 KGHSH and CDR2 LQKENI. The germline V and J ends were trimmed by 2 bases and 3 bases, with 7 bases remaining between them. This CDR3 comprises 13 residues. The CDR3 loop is CASSPIPDTEAFF. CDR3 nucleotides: TGTGCCAGCTCACCAATACCGGACACTGAAGCTTTCTTT.

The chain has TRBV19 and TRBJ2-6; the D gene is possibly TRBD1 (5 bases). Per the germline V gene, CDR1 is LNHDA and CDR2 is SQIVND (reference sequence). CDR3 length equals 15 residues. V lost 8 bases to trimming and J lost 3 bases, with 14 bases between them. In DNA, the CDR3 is TGTGCCAGTTTGCGAGTAGGGGTTGGGGCCAACGTCCTGACTTTC. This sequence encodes CASLRVGVGANVLTF.

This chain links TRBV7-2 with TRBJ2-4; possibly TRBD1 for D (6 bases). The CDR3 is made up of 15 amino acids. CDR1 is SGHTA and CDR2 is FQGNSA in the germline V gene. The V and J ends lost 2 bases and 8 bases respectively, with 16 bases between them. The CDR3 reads CASSLQGFPRHIQYF. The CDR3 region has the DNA TGTGCCAGCAGCTTACAGGGGTTCCCCAGGCACATTCAGTACTTC.